This entry concerns a single T cell receptor (beta chain). Its target is unknown. The data stem from a study of cytomegalovirus exposure and HLA in healthy donors. The PCR ran on 60 Vbeta and 13 Jbeta primers. Measured with immunoSEQ multiplex PCR; TCRdb has only the in-frame clones, and not every one. The table lists about 98,000 clones, more than 60% of them singletons. Trimming took 2 bases from V and 5 from J; bases not matched to a gene: 4. Per the germline V gene, CDR1 is KGHSH and CDR2 is LQKENI. The CDR3 has 14 residues. Study results and limitations: Analysis performed later found roughly 17,000 TCR beta sequences associated with HLA alleles at 0.05 false discovery rate. Equally common other TCR beta chains were less clonally expanded than HLA-associated ones, a later analysis found.

This TCR came from a middle-aged man in good health and CMV-seronegative. Material: PBMCs. The genes are TRBV18 and TRBJ1-1; 8 nucleotides agree with TRBD1. The CDR3 DNA reads TGTGCCAGCTCACCAGGCAGGGGGCGAACTGAAGCTTTCTTT. This encodes CASSPGRGRTEAFF.